This T cell receptor beta chain was captured by sequencing in a study of blood T cell repertoires in COVID-19. About the study: Spain, Italy and the United States supplied samples that represented acute and convalescent COVID-19.

Trimming took off 3 bases at V and 0 bases at J, with 9 bases between the two ends. The CDR3 consists of 15 residues. Germline CDR1 and CDR2: MDHEN and SYDVKM. Under the authors' procedure: It was from reference gene primer amplification that nucleated cell counts were estimated. The assay was immunoSEQ multiplex PCR, and TCRdb's table has in-frame clones only and misses some. V and J calls and clone size are those listed in that table; D and trimming were worked out from the DNA. In the table there are about 200,000 clones, roughly nine tenths of which are singletons. Sequencing was carried out using PBMCs or T cells enriched from blood (not recorded which). This receptor was taken from a woman aged 35 to 49 with acute COVID-19. V usage is TRBV28 and J usage is TRBJ2-1, with D tentatively TRBD2 (5 bases). CDR3 region: CASSFGDYSYNEQFF. CDR3 coding DNA: TGTGCCAGCAGTTTCGGGGATTACTCCTACAATGAGCAGTTCTTC. Filled out from reference TRBV28 and TRBJ2-1, the complete variable domain reads DVKVTQSSRYLVKRTGEKVFLECVQDMDHENMFWYRQDPGLGLRLIYFSYDVKMKEKGDIPEGYSVSREKKERFSLILESASTNQTSMYLCASSFGDYSYNEQFFGPGTRLTVL.